The sequence of this T cell receptor (beta chain) was determined in a study of vaccination and CD4 T cells after COVID-19. For the study at large: A CEFX pool, an HIV-1 Nef pool, or no peptide went to control cultures.

As to treatment: approximately 10-day PBMC culture with coronavirus spike peptide pools or control peptides (ViraFEST assay). Positive PCR tests dated from March to December 2020, predating US Alpha, Beta and Delta variants. Wells contained around 1.8 million PBMCs each, and these were cultured with roughly 10 IU/ml IL-2 and roughly 9.6 ug/ml peptide pools. Notes on the study in general: The great majority, 304 of 307 vaccine-specific clones, proved spike mono-reactive in convalescent patients.

Details on this clonotype: Its antigen is undetermined.

Once obtained from cultured CD4+ T cells, the DNA was sequenced using the Oncomine TCR Beta short-read assay. TCRdb re-called the PCR reads with MiXCR, one entry per CDR3 protein. The data contain almost 20,000 distinct CDR3 sequences, 40% to 50% of them singletons. This specimen was CD4+ T cells from blood, cultured in vitro, taken before SARS-CoV-2 vaccination. The origin of this receptor is a human donor who had recovered from COVID-19.

CDR3: CSASGATNEKLFF. The CDR3 DNA sequence: TGCAGTGCTAGTGGTGCAACTAATGAAAAACTGTTTTTT. The V gene is TRBV20-1, the J gene TRBJ1-4; D is unresolved. The V gene lost 3 bases and the J gene lost 0 bases, with 5 bases spanning the gap. From germline, CDR1 is DFQATT and CDR2 SNEGSKA (reference sequence). CDR3 length equals 13 residues.